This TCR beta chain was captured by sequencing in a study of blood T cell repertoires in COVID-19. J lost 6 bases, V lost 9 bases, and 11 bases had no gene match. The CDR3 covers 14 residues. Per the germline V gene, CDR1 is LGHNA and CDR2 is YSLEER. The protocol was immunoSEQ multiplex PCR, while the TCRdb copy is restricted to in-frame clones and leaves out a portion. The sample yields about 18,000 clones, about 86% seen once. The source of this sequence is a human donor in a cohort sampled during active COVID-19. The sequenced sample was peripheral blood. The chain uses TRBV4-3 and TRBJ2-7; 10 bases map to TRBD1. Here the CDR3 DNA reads TGCGCCAGTGCCCCCGGGACAGGGGCTGGCGAGCAGTACTTC. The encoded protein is CASAPGTGAGEQYF.